This is a list of T cell receptor beta chains from one sample in a study of cytomegalovirus exposure and HLA in healthy donors. TCRdb keeps only in-frame clones here, not all; method: immunoSEQ multiplex PCR. The data contain roughly 330,000 clones, about 85% of them singletons. Sequences were obtained from PBMCs. The receptors derive from a woman younger than 45 in good health and CMV-seropositive. Each CDR3 is given with its conserved first and last residue. D genes are given only for firm matches. Rows give clone size only sometimes, using once, few, many, or a class for an expanded clone.

v_gene: TRBV11-2
abundance: -
d_gene: -
j_gene: TRBJ1-5
CDR3nt: TGTGCCAGCAGCTTAGGAGGCAGGAGCAATCAGCCCCAGCATTTT
CDR3aa: CASSLGGRSNQPQHF

v_gene: TRBV7-6
abundance: -
d_gene: -
j_gene: TRBJ2-2
CDR3nt: TGTGCCAGCAGCTTAGTTCAGGTGGTCACCGGGGAGCTGTTTTTT
CDR3aa: CASSLVQVVTGELFF

v_gene: TRBV5-1
abundance: -
d_gene: -
j_gene: TRBJ2-2
CDR3nt: TGCGCCAGCAGCCAATTACAATTCACCGGGGAGCTGTTTTTT
CDR3aa: CASSQLQFTGELFF

v_gene: TRBV2
abundance: -
d_gene: -
j_gene: TRBJ2-1
CDR3nt: TGTGCCAGCAGTGAATTTTCGGGGTGGCAACAGTTCTTC
CDR3aa: CASSEFSGWQQFF

v_gene: TRBV6-1
abundance: -
d_gene: TRBD2
j_gene: TRBJ2-7
CDR3nt: TGTGCCAGCAGTGGGACTAGCGCTTGGTCCTACGAGCAGTACTTC
CDR3aa: CASSGTSAWSYEQYF

v_gene: TRBV7-6
abundance: -
d_gene: TRBD1
j_gene: TRBJ1-5
CDR3nt: TGTGCCAGCAGCGCCGGGACAGGGGGTTCTCAGCCCCAGCATTTT
CDR3aa: CASSAGTGGSQPQHF

v_gene: TRBV27
abundance: -
d_gene: TRBD1
j_gene: TRBJ2-2
CDR3nt: TGTGCCAGCGGATGGACAGGGGGCCCCGGGGAGCTGTTTTTT
CDR3aa: CASGWTGGPGELFF

v_gene: TRBV5-1
abundance: -
d_gene: -
j_gene: TRBJ2-5
CDR3nt: TGCGCCAGCAGCACTGGGGCCAGGGGAGGGGAGACCCAGTACTTC
CDR3aa: CASSTGARGGETQYF

v_gene: TRBV7-7
abundance: -
d_gene: TRBD1
j_gene: TRBJ2-7
CDR3nt: TGTGCCAGCAGCTTAAGGGTTGGGACAGCCTACGAGCAGTACTTC
CDR3aa: CASSLRVGTAYEQYF

v_gene: TRBV28
abundance: -
d_gene: TRBD1
j_gene: TRBJ2-2
CDR3nt: TGTGCCAGCAGTTGGGGACAGGGCACCGGGGAGCTGTTTTTT
CDR3aa: CASSWGQGTGELFF

v_gene: TRBV27
abundance: -
d_gene: TRBD2
j_gene: TRBJ2-7
CDR3nt: TGTGCCAGCAAGAAAACTAGCGGGAGTTCCTACGAGCAGTACTTC
CDR3aa: CASKKTSGSSYEQYF

v_gene: TRBV9
abundance: -
d_gene: -
j_gene: TRBJ1-1
CDR3nt: TGTGCCAGCAGCGTAGAGGGGCGGATAGATAATAAAGCTTTCTTT
CDR3aa: CASSVEGRIDNKAFF

v_gene: TRBV15
abundance: -
d_gene: -
j_gene: TRBJ1-5
CDR3nt: TGTGCCACCAGCAGAGATCGCGGGGACAATCAGCCCCAGCATTTT
CDR3aa: CATSRDRGDNQPQHF

v_gene: TRBV27
abundance: -
d_gene: TRBD2
j_gene: TRBJ2-5
CDR3nt: TGTGCCAGCAAACTTTCGGGGGGGATGGAGACCCAGTACTTC
CDR3aa: CASKLSGGMETQYF

v_gene: TRBV16
abundance: -
d_gene: -
j_gene: TRBJ1-1
CDR3nt: TGTGCCAGCAGCCAACAGGGGATGGGCACTGAAGCTTTCTTT
CDR3aa: CASSQQGMGTEAFF

v_gene: TRBV6-1
abundance: -
d_gene: TRBD1
j_gene: TRBJ2-5
CDR3nt: TGTGCCAGCAGTGAACAGACAGGGCGGCCCCAGTACTTC
CDR3aa: CASSEQTGRPQYF

v_gene: TRBV9
abundance: -
d_gene: TRBD1
j_gene: TRBJ2-3
CDR3nt: TGTGCCAGCAGCGGCGCCGGGACAGGGGCCACAGATACGCAGTATTTT
CDR3aa: CASSGAGTGATDTQYF

v_gene: TRBV2
abundance: -
d_gene: -
j_gene: TRBJ1-1
CDR3nt: TGTGCCAGCAGTGGGGCGAACACTGAAGCTTTCTTT
CDR3aa: CASSGANTEAFF

v_gene: TRBV11-2
abundance: -
d_gene: -
j_gene: TRBJ2-3
CDR3nt: TGTGCCAGCAGCGGCTCAGGGATCACAGATACGCAGTATTTT
CDR3aa: CASSGSGITDTQYF

v_gene: TRBV7-9
abundance: few
d_gene: TRBD2
j_gene: TRBJ2-1
CDR3nt: TGTGCTAGCCTGCGGGAGATCCATTACAATGAGCAGTTCTTC
CDR3aa: CASLREIHYNEQFF

v_gene: TRBV5-6
abundance: -
d_gene: -
j_gene: TRBJ2-4
CDR3nt: TGTGCCAGCAGCTTGCCAGGGGAGGTAGCCAAAAACATTCAGTACTTC
CDR3aa: CASSLPGEVAKNIQYF

v_gene: TRBV15
abundance: -
d_gene: -
j_gene: TRBJ2-1
CDR3nt: TGTGCCACCAGCAGAGAGGCGTGGGGGTCCTACAATGAGCAGTTCTTC
CDR3aa: CATSREAWGSYNEQFF

v_gene: TRBV30
abundance: -
d_gene: -
j_gene: TRBJ2-1
CDR3nt: TGTGCCTGGAGTCCGGGATTTGAGCAGTTCTTC
CDR3aa: CAWSPGFEQFF

v_gene: TRBV2
abundance: -
d_gene: -
j_gene: TRBJ1-6
CDR3nt: TGTGCCAGCAGTGAGGGGAGCTACAGGGTCGATTCACCCCTCCACTTT
CDR3aa: CASSEGSYRVDSPLHF

v_gene: TRBV5-6
abundance: once
d_gene: TRBD2
j_gene: TRBJ2-2
CDR3nt: TGTGCCAGCAGCTCCCCCGGCTTAGCGGGGGCGAACACCGGGGAGCTGTTTTTT
CDR3aa: CASSSPGLAGANTGELFF

v_gene: TRBV29-1
abundance: -
d_gene: -
j_gene: TRBJ1-1
CDR3nt: TGCAGCGTGGTTGGACAGTTGAACACTGAAGCTTTCTTT
CDR3aa: CSVVGQLNTEAFF

v_gene: TRBV7-3
abundance: -
d_gene: TRBD1
j_gene: TRBJ1-1
CDR3nt: TGTGCCAGCAGCTCGCTGGGACAGGGAACTGAAGCTTTCTTT
CDR3aa: CASSSLGQGTEAFF

v_gene: TRBV19
abundance: -
d_gene: -
j_gene: TRBJ1-2
CDR3nt: TGTGCCAGTAGTATCTACTATGGCTACACCTTC
CDR3aa: CASSIYYGYTF

v_gene: TRBV7-2
abundance: -
d_gene: TRBD1
j_gene: TRBJ1-1
CDR3nt: TGTGCCAGCAGCTTGACAGGGATCACTGAAGCTTTCTTT
CDR3aa: CASSLTGITEAFF

v_gene: TRBV5-1
abundance: -
d_gene: -
j_gene: TRBJ2-3
CDR3nt: TGCGCCAGCAGCTTTGGCTCTACAGATACGCAGTATTTT
CDR3aa: CASSFGSTDTQYF

v_gene: TRBV2
abundance: -
d_gene: -
j_gene: TRBJ2-7
CDR3nt: TGTGCCAGCACTCCCCGGGACTCCCGTAACTACGAGCAGTACTTC
CDR3aa: CASTPRDSRNYEQYF

v_gene: TRBV27
abundance: -
d_gene: -
j_gene: TRBJ2-2
CDR3nt: TGTGCCAGCAGCAAACCAGTGGGGGGTACCGGGGAGCTGTTTTTT
CDR3aa: CASSKPVGGTGELFF

v_gene: TRBV11-2
abundance: -
d_gene: -
j_gene: TRBJ1-1
CDR3nt: TGTGCCAGCAGCTTGACATTTTCCGAGGCTTTCTTT
CDR3aa: CASSLTFSEAFF

v_gene: TRBV29-1
abundance: -
d_gene: TRBD1
j_gene: TRBJ2-7
CDR3nt: TGCAGCGTAGATGGACAGGGGGACGAGTACGAGCAGTACTTC
CDR3aa: CSVDGQGDEYEQYF

v_gene: TRBV5-6
abundance: once
d_gene: -
j_gene: TRBJ2-5
CDR3nt: TGTGCCAGCAGCTCGGGGGGCGGAATCGAAGAGACCCAGTACTTC
CDR3aa: CASSSGGGIEETQYF

v_gene: TRBV10-3
abundance: -
d_gene: TRBD2
j_gene: TRBJ2-1
CDR3nt: TGTGCCATCCGATCCAGCGGGAGTTTAAATGAGCAGTTCTTC
CDR3aa: CAIRSSGSLNEQFF

v_gene: TRBV7-7
abundance: -
d_gene: -
j_gene: TRBJ2-2
CDR3nt: TGTGCCAGCAGCCCTAGGGCCACCGGGGAGCTGTTTTTT
CDR3aa: CASSPRATGELFF

v_gene: TRBV2
abundance: -
d_gene: TRBD1
j_gene: TRBJ1-4
CDR3nt: TGTGCCAGCAGTGAAATAGGGACAGGGGGCAGTTCTTTAGCAACTAATGAAAAACTGTTTTTT
CDR3aa: CASSEIGTGGSSLATNEKLFF

v_gene: TRBV5-5
abundance: -
d_gene: TRBD1
j_gene: TRBJ2-5
CDR3nt: TGTGCCAGCAGCCCTGCTACAGGGGGCTGGGAGACCCAGTACTTC
CDR3aa: CASSPATGGWETQYF

v_gene: TRBV13
abundance: once
d_gene: TRBD1
j_gene: TRBJ2-7
CDR3nt: TGTGCCAGCAGCCCTACAGGGGCCACTCGGTACGAGCAGTACTTC
CDR3aa: CASSPTGATRYEQYF